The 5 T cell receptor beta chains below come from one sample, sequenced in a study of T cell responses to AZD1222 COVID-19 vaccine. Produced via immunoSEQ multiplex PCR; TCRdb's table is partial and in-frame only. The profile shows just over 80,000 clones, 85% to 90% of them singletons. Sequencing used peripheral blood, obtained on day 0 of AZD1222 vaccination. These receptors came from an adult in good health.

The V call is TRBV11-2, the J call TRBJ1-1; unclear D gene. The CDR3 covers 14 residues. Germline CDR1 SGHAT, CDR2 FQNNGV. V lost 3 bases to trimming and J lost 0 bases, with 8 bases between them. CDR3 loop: CASSFATLNTEAFF. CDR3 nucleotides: TGTGCCAGCAGCTTCGCCACCTTGAACACTGAAGCTTTCTTT.

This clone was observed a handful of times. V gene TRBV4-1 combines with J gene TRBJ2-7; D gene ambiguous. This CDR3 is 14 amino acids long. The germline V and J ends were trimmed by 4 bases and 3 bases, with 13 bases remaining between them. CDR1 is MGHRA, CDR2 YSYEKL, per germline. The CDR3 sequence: CASSLKDWGYEQYF. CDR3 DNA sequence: TGCGCCAGCAGCCTAAAAGATTGGGGCTACGAGCAGTACTTC.

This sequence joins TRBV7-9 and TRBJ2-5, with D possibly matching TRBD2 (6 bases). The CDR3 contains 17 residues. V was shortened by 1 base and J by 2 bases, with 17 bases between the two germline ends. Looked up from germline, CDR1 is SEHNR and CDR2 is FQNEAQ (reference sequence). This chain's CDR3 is CASSLEGWRGSQETQYF. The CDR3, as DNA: TGTGCCAGCAGCTTAGAAGGATGGCGGGGTTCTCAAGAGACCCAGTACTTC.

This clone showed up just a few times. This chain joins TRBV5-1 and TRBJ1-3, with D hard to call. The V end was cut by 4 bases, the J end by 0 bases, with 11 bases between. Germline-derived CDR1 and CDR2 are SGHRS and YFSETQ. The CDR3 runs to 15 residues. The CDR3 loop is CASSAVYSSGNTIYF. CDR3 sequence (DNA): TGCGCCAGCAGCGCCGTATATAGCTCTGGAAACACCATATATTTT. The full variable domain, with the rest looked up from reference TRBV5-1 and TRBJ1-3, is KAGVTQTPRYLIKTRGQQVTLSCSPISGHRSVSWYQQTPGQGLQFLFEYFSETQRNKGNFPGRFSGRQFSNSRSEMNVSTLELGDSALYLCASSAVYSSGNTIYFGEGSWLTVV.

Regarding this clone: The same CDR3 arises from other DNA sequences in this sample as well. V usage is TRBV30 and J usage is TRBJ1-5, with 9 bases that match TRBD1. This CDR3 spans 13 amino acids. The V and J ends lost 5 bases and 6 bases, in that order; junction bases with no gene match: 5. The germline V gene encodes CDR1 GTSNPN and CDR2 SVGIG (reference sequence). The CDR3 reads CAWEQGAGQPQHF. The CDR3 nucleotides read TGTGCCTGGGAACAGGGGGCAGGTCAGCCCCAGCATTTT.